This TCR beta chain was recorded in a study of neoadjuvant anti-PD-1 for oral cavity cancer. Across the whole study: Patients without progression got a fourth dose around day 43.

The V and J ends lost 5 bases and 6 bases respectively, with 20 bases between them. The CDR3 consists of 15 residues. Germline V CDR1 and CDR2: MDHEN, SYDVKM. Patients had HPV-negative, locally advanced oral cavity squamous cell carcinoma. Blood cells were analyzed directly, without culture or expansion. General study points: With three patients per group, TCR findings need larger cohorts.

Only in-frame clones appear in the TCRdb table, and some are missing; sequencing was by immunoSEQ multiplex PCR. The sample lists around 16,000 clones, roughly 69% occurring once. Concerning this clone itself: The target antigen is unknown.

This material consisted of PBMCs, taken before nivolumab (anti-PD-1) treatment. The TCR comes from a person between 40 and 85 years old with oral cavity squamous cell carcinoma. This chain links TRBV28 with TRBJ2-7; maybe TRBD1 (5 bases). In DNA form, the CDR3 reads TGTGCCAGCAGTCCTAGGGCGACAGTGGCCTCCGAGCAGTACTTC. Translation: CASSPRATVASEQYF.